The 6 T cell receptor beta chains reported below all come from one sample, sequenced in a study of Ad26.COV2.S vaccination and SARS-CoV-2 variants. Sequencing was performed with immunoSEQ multiplex PCR; in TCRdb, only in-frame clones are kept and a portion is missing. The profile shows 300,000 to 350,000 clones, roughly nine tenths of them singletons. The treatment: around 19 received Ad26.COV2.S at low or high dose, single or two shots; roughly five received placebo; per-sample allocation not given. Collection of samples fell on day 63 after the first vaccine or placebo injection. The sample consisted of peripheral blood, taken in a trial of Ad26.COV2.S vaccine versus placebo. The receptors were sampled from a person between 18 and 60 years old who received the Ad26.COV2.S COVID-19 vaccine or a placebo.

This chain uses TRBV7-9 with TRBJ1-1, with D possibly matching TRBD1 (6 bases). The CDR3 is 16 residues long. Per germline, CDR1 SEHNR and CDR2 FQNEAQ (reference sequence). Trimming took off 1 base at V and 1 base at J, with 13 bases between the two ends. CDR3 in amino acids: CASSLVPGVGNTEAFF. The CDR3 nucleotides read TGTGCCAGCAGCTTAGTCCCAGGGGTCGGGAACACTGAAGCTTTCTTT.

This chain uses TRBV7-6 with TRBJ2-3; TRBD2 might be the D (6 bases). The germline CDR1 and CDR2 sequences are SGHVS and FNYEAQ. V lost 1 base to trimming and J lost 3 bases, with 17 bases between them. The CDR3 runs to 17 residues. CDR3 coding DNA: TGTGCCAGCAGCTTAGATTTCGGAGGGATTCGGACAGATACGCAGTATTTT. Translated: CASSLDFGGIRTDTQYF.

The chain employs TRBV10-3 and TRBJ2-2; no firm D call. The CDR3 spans 15 residues. V dropped 3 bases and J dropped 2 bases, with 10 bases sitting between them. Germline CDR1 reads ENHRY; CDR2 reads SYGVKD. CDR3 amino acids: CAISDPASNTGELFF. CDR3 nucleotide sequence: TGTGCCATCAGTGATCCGGCCAGTAACACCGGGGAGCTGTTTTTT.

The rearrangement uses TRBV25-1 and TRBJ1-1; 7 bases match TRBD1. CDR1 is MGHDK and CDR2 is SYGVNS in the germline V gene. V lost 3 bases, J lost 5 bases, and 3 bases stayed unmatched. This CDR3 spans 13 amino acids. The CDR3, as DNA: TGTGCCAGCAGTGAGGGACAGACGACTGAAGCTTTCTTT. It specifies CASSEGQTTEAFF. Using reference TRBV25-1 and TRBJ1-1 for the parts outside the CDR3, the full variable domain is EADIYQTPRYLVIGTGKKITLECSQTMGHDKMYWYQQDPGMELHLIHYSYGVNSTEKGDLSSESTVSRIRTEHFPLTLESARPSHTSQYLCASSEGQTTEAFFGQGTRLTVV.

The chain couples TRBV9 to TRBJ1-2; no clear D. Germline assignment: CDR1 SGDLS and CDR2 YYNGEE. V lost 0 bases and J 4 bases, leaving 13 bases between the germline ends. This CDR3 is built from 15 residues. CDR3 amino acids: CASSVALSSAYGYTF. The CDR3 DNA is TGTGCCAGCAGCGTAGCTTTAAGCAGCGCCTATGGCTACACCTTC.

The chain employs TRBV2 and TRBJ2-7; no clear D gene. The CDR3 is made up of 17 amino acids. Looked up from germline, CDR1 is SNHLY and CDR2 is FYNNEI. Trimming removed 2 bases at V and 0 bases at J, with 17 bases between. Here the CDR3 reads CASSENEGYQSSYEQYF. The CDR3 region has the DNA TGTGCCAGCAGTGAAAACGAAGGGTATCAAAGCTCCTACGAGCAGTACTTC. The variable domain in full, with the rest retrieved from reference TRBV2 and TRBJ2-7, is EPEVTQTPSHQVTQMGQEVILRCVPISNHLYFYWYRQILGQKVEFLVSFYNNEISEKSEIFDDQFSVERPDGSNFTLKIRSTKLEDSAMYFCASSENEGYQSSYEQYFGPGTRLTVT.